The rows below give T cell receptor beta chains drawn from one sample of a study of blood T cell repertoires in COVID-19. Generated by immunoSEQ multiplex PCR, the TCRdb table keeps only in-frame clones and is missing some. The sample holds around 620,000 clones, 75% to 90% seen once. Sample: peripheral blood. Receptors were obtained from a woman aged 18-29 years with acute or convalescent COVID-19. Each CDR3 is given with its conserved first and last residue. A D gene is named only where the DNA matches it firmly. The size of a clone is reported for some rows only, either as once, few or many, or as a class for expanded clones.

abundance: -; d_gene: -; j_gene: TRBJ2-1; v_gene: TRBV29-1; CDR3aa: CSVGESSYNEQFF; CDR3nt: TGCAGCGTTGGAGAGAGCTCCTACAATGAGCAGTTCTTC
abundance: -; d_gene: TRBD1; j_gene: TRBJ1-2; v_gene: TRBV7-9; CDR3aa: CASSSGQGDLYGYTF; CDR3nt: TGTGCCAGCAGCTCCGGACAGGGGGATCTATATGGCTACACCTTC
abundance: -; d_gene: -; j_gene: TRBJ1-2; v_gene: TRBV9; CDR3aa: CASSGKFRGAASGYTF; CDR3nt: TGTGCCAGCAGCGGAAAGTTCCGGGGGGCGGCGAGTGGCTACACCTTC
abundance: -; d_gene: -; j_gene: TRBJ1-3; v_gene: TRBV6-5; CDR3aa: CASSWTRELGNTIYF; CDR3nt: TGTGCCAGCAGTTGGACAAGGGAACTTGGAAACACCATATATTTT
abundance: -; d_gene: -; j_gene: TRBJ1-6; v_gene: TRBV4-1; CDR3aa: CASSEQGLPPLHF; CDR3nt: TGCGCCAGCAGCGAACAGGGATTGCCACCCCTCCACTTT
abundance: -; d_gene: TRBD1; j_gene: TRBJ2-7; v_gene: TRBV6-5; CDR3aa: CASSYGTGQAYEQYF; CDR3nt: TGTGCCAGCAGTTATGGGACAGGGCAGGCCTACGAGCAGTACTTC
abundance: -; d_gene: TRBD1; j_gene: TRBJ1-4; v_gene: TRBV23-1; CDR3aa: CASSRAPGQGCKLFF; CDR3nt: TGCGCCAGCAGTCGGGCCCCGGGACAGGGGTGTAAACTGTTTTTT
abundance: -; d_gene: TRBD1; j_gene: TRBJ1-6; v_gene: TRBV27; CDR3aa: CASTRGRQGVSPLHF; CDR3nt: TGTGCCAGCACCCGGGGGAGACAGGGGGTTTCACCCCTCCACTTT
abundance: -; d_gene: -; j_gene: TRBJ1-3; v_gene: TRBV6-5; CDR3aa: CAATGAGVGNTIYF; CDR3nt: TGTGCCGCCACTGGGGCAGGCGTTGGAAACACCATATATTTT
abundance: -; d_gene: TRBD1; j_gene: TRBJ1-2; v_gene: TRBV28; CDR3aa: CASSDRDRGFYGYTF; CDR3nt: TGTGCCAGCAGTGACCGGGACAGGGGATTTTATGGCTACACCTTC
abundance: once; d_gene: -; j_gene: TRBJ2-1; v_gene: TRBV5-6; CDR3aa: CASSLERGSRNEQFF; CDR3nt: TGTGCCAGCAGCTTGGAAAGGGGCTCGAGGAATGAGCAGTTCTTC
abundance: -; d_gene: -; j_gene: TRBJ1-1; v_gene: TRBV14; CDR3aa: CASSQDSRGYTEAFF; CDR3nt: TGTGCCAGCAGTCAAGACTCCAGGGGTTACACTGAAGCTTTCTTT
abundance: -; d_gene: -; j_gene: TRBJ2-5; v_gene: TRBV30; CDR3aa: CAWSVGETQYF; CDR3nt: TGTGCCTGGAGTGTCGGGGAGACCCAGTACTTC
abundance: -; d_gene: TRBD1; j_gene: TRBJ2-1; v_gene: TRBV5-4; CDR3aa: CASSLRDRGTYNEQFF; CDR3nt: TGTGCCAGCAGCTTAAGGGACAGGGGGACCTACAATGAGCAGTTCTTC
abundance: -; d_gene: -; j_gene: TRBJ2-3; v_gene: TRBV6-5; CDR3aa: CASSYSFRDTQYF; CDR3nt: TGTGCCAGCAGTTACTCGTTCAGGGATACGCAGTATTTT
abundance: -; d_gene: -; j_gene: TRBJ1-3; v_gene: TRBV27; CDR3aa: CASREAGNSGNTIYF; CDR3nt: TGTGCCAGCCGAGAAGCGGGGAACTCTGGAAACACCATATATTTT
abundance: -; d_gene: -; j_gene: TRBJ2-5; v_gene: TRBV12-5; CDR3aa: CASGLWGDQETQYF; CDR3nt: TGTGCTAGTGGTTTGTGGGGGGACCAAGAGACCCAGTACTTC
abundance: -; d_gene: -; j_gene: TRBJ2-1; v_gene: TRBV2; CDR3aa: CASSEEAGEQFF; CDR3nt: TGTGCCAGCAGTGAAGAGGCGGGGGAGCAGTTCTTC
abundance: -; d_gene: TRBD1; j_gene: TRBJ1-1; v_gene: TRBV3-1/TRBV3-2; CDR3aa: CASSAGTGSPTEAFF; CDR3nt: TGTGCCAGCAGCGCCGGGACAGGGAGTCCCACTGAAGCTTTCTTT
abundance: -; d_gene: -; j_gene: TRBJ2-3; v_gene: TRBV6-4; CDR3aa: CASSDGVGGGDTQYF; CDR3nt: TGTGCCAGCAGTGACGGTGTAGGGGGGGGAGATACGCAGTATTTT
abundance: -; d_gene: -; j_gene: TRBJ1-2; v_gene: TRBV5-1; CDR3aa: CASSFGARGSGYGYTF; CDR3nt: TGCGCCAGCAGCTTTGGTGCGAGAGGTTCGGGCTATGGCTACACCTTC
abundance: -; d_gene: TRBD2; j_gene: TRBJ2-7; v_gene: TRBV29-1; CDR3aa: CSVDSGGGYEQYF; CDR3nt: TGCAGCGTTGATTCGGGCGGGGGATACGAGCAGTACTTC
abundance: -; d_gene: -; j_gene: TRBJ1-5; v_gene: TRBV7-2; CDR3aa: CASSLVGGSNQPQHF; CDR3nt: TGTGCCAGCAGCTTAGTGGGGGGAAGCAATCAGCCCCAGCATTTT
abundance: once; d_gene: TRBD2; j_gene: TRBJ2-5; v_gene: TRBV9; CDR3aa: CASSPRGGEGETQYF; CDR3nt: TGTGCCAGCAGCCCCCGTGGAGGGGAGGGAGAGACCCAGTACTTC
abundance: once; d_gene: -; j_gene: TRBJ1-2; v_gene: TRBV27; CDR3aa: CASSPRGDGYTF; CDR3nt: TGTGCCAGCAGTCCCCGGGGTGATGGCTACACCTTC
abundance: -; d_gene: -; j_gene: TRBJ2-3; v_gene: TRBV2; CDR3aa: CASSEGWGAGTQYF; CDR3nt: TGTGCCAGCAGTGAAGGGTGGGGCGCGGGGACGCAGTATTTT
abundance: -; d_gene: -; j_gene: TRBJ2-3; v_gene: TRBV27; CDR3aa: CASMGSSTDTQYF; CDR3nt: TGTGCCAGCATGGGCAGCAGCACAGATACGCAGTATTTT
abundance: -; d_gene: -; j_gene: TRBJ1-5; v_gene: TRBV7-9; CDR3aa: CASSLAGIGQNQPQHF; CDR3nt: TGTGCCAGCAGCTTAGCGGGAATCGGACAGAATCAGCCCCAGCATTTT
abundance: -; d_gene: TRBD2; j_gene: TRBJ2-1; v_gene: TRBV7-9; CDR3aa: CASSLGTSSGWNEQFF; CDR3nt: TGTGCCAGCAGCTTAGGGACTAGCTCCGGTTGGAATGAGCAGTTCTTC
abundance: -; d_gene: TRBD1; j_gene: TRBJ1-2; v_gene: TRBV30; CDR3aa: CAWNLFLPGQNNGYTF; CDR3nt: TGTGCCTGGAACTTATTCCTCCCGGGACAGAATAATGGCTACACCTTC
abundance: -; d_gene: TRBD1; j_gene: TRBJ1-1; v_gene: TRBV3-1/TRBV3-2; CDR3aa: CASSITGVGTEAFF; CDR3nt: TGTGCCAGCAGCATTACAGGGGTTGGCACTGAAGCTTTCTTT
abundance: -; d_gene: -; j_gene: TRBJ1-2; v_gene: TRBV30; CDR3aa: CASTPDRLGSYTF; CDR3nt: TGTGCCTCGACTCCTGACAGGCTTGGAAGCTACACCTTC
abundance: -; d_gene: -; j_gene: TRBJ1-2; v_gene: TRBV28; CDR3aa: CASSLGGLLNYGYTF; CDR3nt: TGTGCCAGCAGTTTAGGGGGCCTTTTAAACTATGGCTACACCTTC
abundance: -; d_gene: TRBD2; j_gene: TRBJ2-1; v_gene: TRBV5-1; CDR3aa: CASSSLAGGPYEQFF; CDR3nt: TGCGCCAGCAGCTCCCTAGCGGGGGGGCCCTATGAGCAGTTCTTC
abundance: -; d_gene: -; j_gene: TRBJ1-2; v_gene: TRBV12-3/TRBV12-4; CDR3aa: CASSLSTYEGYTF; CDR3nt: TGTGCCAGCAGTTTATCCACTTATGAGGGCTACACCTTC
abundance: -; d_gene: -; j_gene: TRBJ1-6; v_gene: TRBV3-1/TRBV3-2; CDR3aa: CASSQVADYIGILHF; CDR3nt: TGTGCCAGCAGCCAAGTAGCGGACTACATAGGCATCCTCCACTTT
abundance: -; d_gene: -; j_gene: TRBJ1-1; v_gene: TRBV12-5; CDR3aa: CASGVGNRAGTEAFF; CDR3nt: TGTGCTAGTGGTGTAGGTAACAGGGCTGGAACTGAAGCTTTCTTT
abundance: -; d_gene: TRBD1; j_gene: TRBJ1-4; v_gene: TRBV5-1; CDR3aa: CASSWTMGQVGSEKLFF; CDR3nt: TGCGCCAGCAGCTGGACAATGGGACAGGTAGGTAGTGAAAAACTGTTTTTT
abundance: -; d_gene: TRBD1; j_gene: TRBJ2-7; v_gene: TRBV14; CDR3aa: CASSPGQGVSYEQYF; CDR3nt: TGTGCCAGCAGCCCAGGACAGGGGGTTTCCTACGAGCAGTACTTC
abundance: -; d_gene: -; j_gene: TRBJ1-2; v_gene: TRBV7-2; CDR3aa: CASSLAGGGDYGYTF; CDR3nt: TGTGCCAGCAGCTTAGCGGGGGGAGGTGACTATGGCTACACCTTC
abundance: few; d_gene: -; j_gene: TRBJ1-1; v_gene: TRBV9; CDR3aa: CASSVGTSPRVTEAFF; CDR3nt: TGTGCCAGCAGCGTGGGGACATCGCCAAGGGTTACTGAAGCTTTCTTT
abundance: -; d_gene: -; j_gene: TRBJ1-5; v_gene: TRBV3-1/TRBV3-2; CDR3aa: CASSQDMPGEDDQPQHF; CDR3nt: TGTGCCAGCAGCCAAGATATGCCGGGGGAGGACGATCAGCCCCAGCATTTT
abundance: once; d_gene: TRBD2; j_gene: TRBJ2-7; v_gene: TRBV2; CDR3aa: CASSSFLLAGGPNEPSRTYEQYF; CDR3nt: TGTGCCAGCAGTTCTTTTCTACTAGCGGGGGGGCCAAACGAACCTTCCAGAACCTACGAGCAGTACTTC
abundance: once; d_gene: -; j_gene: TRBJ1-2; v_gene: TRBV6-2/TRBV6-3; CDR3aa: CASSYPNEPGIKPGYGYTF; CDR3nt: TGTGCCAGCAGTTACCCCAACGAACCGGGGATCAAACCGGGCTATGGCTACACCTTC
abundance: -; d_gene: TRBD1; j_gene: TRBJ1-6; v_gene: TRBV30; CDR3aa: CAWTHEGQINSPLHF; CDR3nt: TGTGCCTGGACTCATGAGGGACAGATTAATTCACCCCTCCACTTT
abundance: -; d_gene: TRBD1; j_gene: TRBJ2-1; v_gene: TRBV6-4; CDR3aa: CASSEVIGGADEQFF; CDR3nt: TGTGCCAGCAGTGAGGTTATAGGGGGCGCAGATGAGCAGTTCTTC
abundance: -; d_gene: -; j_gene: TRBJ1-2; v_gene: TRBV25-1; CDR3aa: CASSESGNYGYTF; CDR3nt: TGTGCCAGCAGTGAGTCCGGGAACTATGGCTACACCTTC
abundance: -; d_gene: -; j_gene: TRBJ2-5; v_gene: TRBV5-1; CDR3aa: CASQLVPRGETQYF; CDR3nt: TGCGCCAGCCAGTTGGTGCCCCGGGGAGAGACCCAGTACTTC
abundance: once; d_gene: -; j_gene: TRBJ1-1; v_gene: TRBV6-5; CDR3aa: CASSYNQGRRNTEAFF; CDR3nt: TGTGCCAGCAGTTACAATCAGGGTAGGAGGAACACTGAAGCTTTCTTT
abundance: -; d_gene: -; j_gene: TRBJ2-1; v_gene: TRBV10-3; CDR3aa: CAIRGLEYNEQFF; CDR3nt: TGTGCCATCAGGGGACTGGAATACAATGAGCAGTTCTTC
abundance: -; d_gene: -; j_gene: TRBJ2-5; v_gene: TRBV18; CDR3aa: CASSLRQQETQYF; CDR3nt: TGTGCCAGCTCACTCCGACAGCAAGAGACCCAGTACTTC
abundance: -; d_gene: TRBD1; j_gene: TRBJ1-5; v_gene: TRBV9; CDR3aa: CASSVGDRVGGQPQHF; CDR3nt: TGTGCCAGCAGCGTAGGGGACAGGGTCGGGGGTCAGCCCCAGCATTTT
abundance: -; d_gene: TRBD1; j_gene: TRBJ2-3; v_gene: TRBV2; CDR3aa: CASSSGQGETDTQYF; CDR3nt: TGTGCCAGCAGTTCGGGACAGGGGGAAACAGATACGCAGTATTTT
abundance: -; d_gene: -; j_gene: TRBJ1-2; v_gene: TRBV29-1; CDR3aa: CSVPHDSSRGYTF; CDR3nt: TGCAGCGTTCCCCACGACAGCTCCCGAGGCTACACCTTC
abundance: -; d_gene: -; j_gene: TRBJ1-1; v_gene: TRBV4-2; CDR3aa: CASSHRSWQGGTEAFF; CDR3nt: TGTGCCAGCAGCCACCGCTCGTGGCAGGGAGGCACTGAAGCTTTCTTT
abundance: few; d_gene: -; j_gene: TRBJ1-4; v_gene: TRBV5-4; CDR3aa: CASSSNTGTNEKLFF; CDR3nt: TGTGCCAGCAGCTCAAATACAGGGACTAATGAAAAACTGTTTTTT
abundance: -; d_gene: TRBD2; j_gene: TRBJ2-3; v_gene: TRBV6-4; CDR3aa: CASSVGASGGTTDTQYF; CDR3nt: TGTGCCAGCAGTGTTGGGGCTAGCGGGGGGACTACAGATACGCAGTATTTT
abundance: -; d_gene: TRBD2; j_gene: TRBJ2-2; v_gene: TRBV7-2; CDR3aa: CASSSLAGGGTGELFF; CDR3nt: TGTGCCAGCAGCTCACTAGCGGGGGGCGGCACCGGGGAGCTGTTTTTT
abundance: -; d_gene: -; j_gene: TRBJ1-1; v_gene: TRBV13; CDR3aa: CASSFRGLGNTEAFF; CDR3nt: TGTGCCAGCAGCTTTCGGGGTCTTGGGAACACTGAAGCTTTCTTT